The 12 T cell receptor beta chains presented below share a single source sample, sequenced in a study of shared clonotypes between healthy human individuals. Sequencing used immunoSEQ multiplex PCR; TCRdb keeps in-frame clones, though not all of them. The table lists some 600,000 clones, roughly 96% of them singletons, with approximately 0.12% in the top ten. Naive CD8 cells lacked CD45RO, underwent positive selection for CCR7 and left out terminally differentiated effector memory CD45RA+ cells. Source material: naive CD8+ T cells sorted from blood. The receptors stem from a woman aged 25 to 39 in good health.

The rearrangement links TRBV5-1 to TRBJ2-2; D ambiguous. The germline V gene has CDR1 SGHRS and CDR2 YFSETQ. V shed 4 bases and J shed 4 bases, with 8 bases lying between them. The CDR3 runs 13 residues. In nucleotides, the CDR3 is TGCGCCAGCAGCACCCTTTCCACCGGGGAGCTGTTTTTT. It is translated as CASSTLSTGELFF.

The rearrangement links TRBV6-6 to TRBJ1-5; TRBD1 aligns across 10 bases. From germline, CDR1 is MNHNY and CDR2 SVGAGI (reference sequence). V gave up 8 bases and J gave up 3 bases; unmatched junction bases: 7. The CDR3 consists of 15 residues. CDR3 sequence reads: CASDPGQGFNQPQHF. The CDR3, as DNA: TGTGCCAGCGACCCGGGACAGGGGTTCAATCAGCCCCAGCATTTT.

J is TRBJ1-4 and V is TRBV2, with D maybe TRBD1 (5 bases). Trimming took off 4 bases at V and 8 bases at J, with 5 bases between the two ends. The CDR3 covers 11 residues. CDR1 SNHLY and CDR2 FYNNEI come from the germline V gene. The CDR3: CASSGDEKLFF. Here the CDR3 DNA reads TGTGCCAGCAGTGGGGACGAAAAACTGTTTTTT. The whole variable domain, remainder taken from reference TRBV2 and TRBJ1-4, is EPEVTQTPSHQVTQMGQEVILRCVPISNHLYFYWYRQILGQKVEFLVSFYNNEISEKSEIFDDQFSVERPDGSNFTLKIRSTKLEDSAMYFCASSGDEKLFFGSGTQLSVL.

V gene TRBV27 combines with J gene TRBJ2-1; D is unclear. Trimming cost V 4 bases and J 8 bases, with 12 bases left between them. The germline CDR1 and CDR2 sequences are MNHEY and SMNVEV (reference sequence). The CDR3 spans 13 residues. CDR3 nucleotides: TGTGCCAGCAGTTGGGTTGGAAGGCATGAGCAGTTCTTC. Amino acids: CASSWVGRHEQFF.

The V call is TRBV27, the J call TRBJ2-2; 9 bases align to TRBD1. CDR1 is MNHEY and CDR2 is SMNVEV in the germline V gene (reference sequence). The CDR3 is 17 residues long. V shed 6 bases, J shed 0 bases, and the junction held 8 bases outside the gene matches. The CDR3 loop is CASRPQGQGANTGELFF. The CDR3 coding sequence is TGTGCCAGCAGACCCCAGGGACAGGGTGCGAACACCGGGGAGCTGTTTTTT.

The chain employs TRBV6-1 and TRBJ1-4; D unresolved. The V gene's germline CDR1 is MNHNS and CDR2 SASEGT. V lost 1 base, J lost 8 bases, and 11 bases lay in between. The CDR3 sequence is 14 residues long. CDR3 loop: CASSEGVRTEKLFF. The CDR3, as DNA: TGTGCCAGCAGTGAAGGTGTCAGAACAGAAAAACTGTTTTTT.

The rearrangement uses TRBV10-3 and TRBJ2-7; D is ambiguous. CDR1 and CDR2 (germline): ENHRY, SYGVKD. The CDR3 totals 15 residues. Trimming took 3 bases from V and 5 from J, leaving 17 bases between them. The CDR3 spells CAISEGPGSPDEQYF. DNA for the CDR3: TGTGCCATCAGTGAAGGCCCCGGCAGCCCGGACGAGCAGTACTTC.

This CDR3 is CASSDAGTSRYNEQFF. CDR3 DNA sequence: TGCGCCAGCAGTGATGCGGGGACTAGCAGGTACAATGAGCAGTTCTTC. The chain combines TRBV10-2 with TRBJ2-1; 9 bases agree with TRBD2. CDR1 and CDR2 from the germline V gene are WSHSY and SAAADI. V lost 3 bases to trimming and J lost 4 bases; unmatched junction nucleotides: 7. The CDR3 spans 16 residues.

This clone was seen just once. The chain carries TRBV6-1 and TRBJ2-5; maybe TRBD2 (5 bases). The CDR3 is made up of 14 amino acids. Between the trimmed V and J ends, which lost 9 bases and 5 bases, there was a span of 19 bases. Germline V gene lookup returns CDR1 MNHNS and CDR2 SASEGT. CDR3 in DNA: TGTGCCAGTGCCAGTGCTCTAGCTTCCGAGACCCAGTACTTC. Protein: CASASALASETQYF.

The chain couples TRBV5-4 to TRBJ1-1, with 7 positions matching TRBD1. J gave up 4 bases and V 1 base, and 4 bases lay outside the gene matches. The CDR3 extends over 14 amino acids. The germline CDR1 and CDR2 sequences are SGHNT and YYREEE (reference sequence). In DNA, the CDR3 is TGTGCCAGCAGCTTGACAGGGGTTATCACTGAAGCTTTCTTT. Protein product: CASSLTGVITEAFF.

The CDR3 region has the DNA TGTGCCAGCAGCCTCTCTTACAATGAGCAGTTCTTC. Translation: CASSLSYNEQFF. This chain uses TRBV11-3 with TRBJ2-1; D remains ambiguous. Germline V gene data show CDR1 as SGHNT and CDR2 as YENEEA. V lost 5 bases to trimming and J lost 4 bases, with 6 bases between them. The CDR3 covers 12 residues.

The rearrangement uses TRBV4-1 and TRBJ2-3; D might be TRBD1 or TRBD2, each matching 5 bases. The CDR3 is 13 residues long. CDR1 is MGHRA, CDR2 YSYEKL, per germline. The V gene lost 11 bases and the J gene lost 2 bases, with 14 bases spanning the gap. DNA of the CDR3: TGCGCCGGGGGATCCGGGGACACAGATACGCAGTATTTT. Amino acids: CAGGSGDTDTQYF.